The rows below give T cell receptor beta chains drawn from one sample of a study of blood T cell repertoires in COVID-19. Profiling relied on immunoSEQ multiplex PCR, and the TCRdb table lists in-frame clones only, not all of them. Here the sample spans 120,000 to 150,000 clones, around 84% being singletons. Sequenced input: peripheral blood. The receptor set was obtained from a human donor in a cohort sampled during active COVID-19. CDR3s include the opening cysteine and the closing phenylalanine or tryptophan. A D gene is named only where the DNA matches it firmly.

DNA	CDR3	D	V	J
TGTGCCAGCAGTTTCTCTGATCTGGGGGGGAGTGAGCAGTTCTTC	CASSFSDLGGSEQFF	TRBD2	TRBV6-5	TRBJ2-1
TGTGCCACCCGGGGGGAGGGGGAGACCCAGTACTTC	CATRGEGETQYF	TRBD2	TRBV12-3/TRBV12-4	TRBJ2-5
TGTGCCAGCAGCCACGCCGGGACTTCACAAGAGACCCAGTACTTC	CASSHAGTSQETQYF	-	TRBV27	TRBJ2-5
TGTGCCAGCAGCCATACAGGGGGCACAGATACGCAGTATTTT	CASSHTGGTDTQYF	TRBD1	TRBV28	TRBJ2-3
TGTGCCAGCAGATCCGGGACTGATTTCTCCTACGAGCAGTACTTC	CASRSGTDFSYEQYF	-	TRBV5-8	TRBJ2-7
TGTGCCAGCAGCCACGACCGGGGGACTAACTATGGCTACACCTTC	CASSHDRGTNYGYTF	-	TRBV3-1/TRBV3-2	TRBJ1-2
TGTGCCAGCAGTACCCGGGTGATCGCGCCGTACCAAGAGACCCAGTACTTC	CASSTRVIAPYQETQYF	-	TRBV6-2/TRBV6-3	TRBJ2-5
TGTGCCAGCAGCTCCTTTCGGTTTTTCAGGACAACTAATGAAAAACTGTTTTTT	CASSSFRFFRTTNEKLFF	-	TRBV11-2	TRBJ1-4
TGTGCCAGCAGTTCTCTCGGGGACAGGGGGCGACGGGACTATGGCTACACCTTC	CASSSLGDRGRRDYGYTF	TRBD1	TRBV27	TRBJ1-2
TGTGCCACCAGCCCAAGAGGGGGATCGGAGACCCAGTACTTC	CATSPRGGSETQYF	-	TRBV15	TRBJ2-5
TGTGCCAGCAGCCAAGATTGGGAGTCTACCAATGAGCAGTTCTTC	CASSQDWESTNEQFF	-	TRBV14	TRBJ2-1
TGTGCCAGCAGCGTAGAAGGGAGGGGCTACACCTTC	CASSVEGRGYTF	-	TRBV9	TRBJ1-2